The next 14 T cell receptor beta chains were all read from a single sample in a study of blood T cell repertoires in COVID-19. Sequencing was performed with immunoSEQ multiplex PCR; in TCRdb, only in-frame clones are kept and a portion is missing. Of roughly 97,000 clones listed, 90% to 95% were seen once; the top ten hold 5% to 6.5%. The sequencing sample was made of peripheral blood. Receptor source: a human donor in a cohort sampled during active COVID-19.

The rearrangement joins TRBV30 to TRBJ1-1; a possible D gene is TRBD1 (6 bases). Deletions cut 2 bases from V and 1 base from J, with 8 bases between. The CDR3 has 13 residues. Germline lookup yields CDR1 GTSNPN and CDR2 SVGIG (reference sequence). DNA of the CDR3: TGTGCCTGGAGTCTACAGGGGAACACTGAAGCTTTCTTT. Its translation is CAWSLQGNTEAFF.

V is TRBV20-1 and J is TRBJ1-1; possible D gene TRBD1, 5 bases. Germline V gene data show CDR1 as DFQATT and CDR2 as SNEGSKA (reference sequence). This CDR3 is built from 11 residues. V dropped 3 bases and J dropped 7 bases, with 9 bases sitting between them. The CDR3 region is CSASDRHEAFF. The CDR3 DNA follows: TGCAGTGCTAGCGACAGACATGAAGCTTTCTTT.

V gene TRBV19 combines with J gene TRBJ1-5; D is perhaps TRBD1 (5 bases). Germline values: CDR1 LNHDA, CDR2 SQIVND (reference sequence). This CDR3 region has 11 residues. Trimming cost V 5 bases and J 9 bases, with 8 bases left between them. The CDR3 DNA sequence: TGTGCCAGTAGTGACGGGGGGCCCCAGCATTTT. Translation gives CASSDGGPQHF.

This chain links TRBV7-3 with TRBJ2-1; TRBD2 matches at 15 bases. V lost 5 bases to trimming and J lost 6 bases; unmatched junction nucleotides: 14. The CDR3 is made up of 19 amino acids. Germline V gene lookup returns CDR1 SGHTA and CDR2 FQGTGA. The CDR3 sequence is CASSPGGGLAGGPLNEQFF. The CDR3 DNA follows: TGTGCCAGCAGCCCTGGCGGTGGACTAGCGGGGGGGCCTCTCAATGAGCAGTTCTTC.

The genes are TRBV6-5 and TRBJ1-2; TRBD1 agrees at 9 bases. With 8 bases clipped from V and 4 bases from J, the junction kept 5 bases outside the gene matches. CDR3 length equals 13 residues. Germline V lookup: CDR1 MNHEY, CDR2 SVGAGI. The CDR3 here is CASRDRAGYGYTF. The CDR3, as DNA: TGTGCCAGCCGGGACAGGGCAGGCTATGGCTACACCTTC.

The table lists this clone with a count of one. The gene calls are TRBV9 and TRBJ2-3, with TRBD1 matching over 12 bases. The CDR3 has 16 residues. Trimming took 3 bases from V and 4 from J; bases not matched to a gene: 6. Germline CDR1 SGDLS, CDR2 YYNGEE. The CDR3 nucleotides read TGTGCCAGCAGCGCGGTGGGACAGGGGGCCCCAGATACGCAGTATTTT. Amino acid sequence: CASSAVGQGAPDTQYF.

This chain links TRBV7-6 with TRBJ2-1, with 11 bases aligning to TRBD1. J lost 12 bases, V lost 2 bases, and 9 bases had no gene match. Looked up from germline, CDR1 is SGHVS and CDR2 is FNYEAQ. The CDR3 covers 15 residues. CDR3 amino acids: CASSLRGQGVVGQFF. CDR3 DNA: TGTGCCAGCAGCTTAAGGGGACAGGGGGTTGTGGGGCAGTTCTTC.

The chain is built from TRBV19 and TRBJ2-6; 7 nucleotides agree with TRBD1. The CDR3 is made up of 17 amino acids. After removal of 7 bases from V and 0 bases from J, the junction contained 9 bases not matched to a gene. CDR1 is LNHDA and CDR2 is SQIVND in the germline V gene (reference sequence). CDR3 in amino acids: CASITGTELSGANVLTF. In DNA form, the CDR3 reads TGTGCCAGTATCACCGGGACAGAGCTCTCTGGGGCCAACGTCCTGACTTTC.

The chain links TRBV6-5 to TRBJ1-6; D is unresolved. The CDR3 has 15 amino acids. The germline V gene encodes CDR1 MNHEY and CDR2 SVGAGI. V lost 6 bases to trimming and J lost 9 bases, with 18 bases between them. The CDR3 DNA follows: TGTGCCAGCAGCCTCCTGGGAGGACGGGGTTCACCCCTCCACTTT. Translated, it gives CASSLLGGRGSPLHF.

This chain uses TRBV5-1 with TRBJ2-2, with TRBD2 matching over 11 bases. The CDR3 is made up of 18 amino acids. Germline lookup yields CDR1 SGHRS and CDR2 YFSETQ. Germline trimming cut 1 base from V and 0 bases from J; bases unmatched to any gene: 5. The CDR3 bases are TGCGCCAGCAGCTTGTGGCTAGCGGGAGGCTCGAACACCGGGGAGCTGTTTTTT. This translates into CASSLWLAGGSNTGELFF.

J is TRBJ1-1 and V is TRBV20-1; no definite D call. The V end lost 7 bases, the J end lost 3 bases, and 6 bases lay between the germline ends. The CDR3 has 10 amino acids. Germline V lookup: CDR1 DFQATT, CDR2 SNEGSKA (reference sequence). This CDR3 reads CSVSYTEAFF. In DNA form, the CDR3 reads TGCAGTGTCTCTTACACTGAAGCTTTCTTT.

This chain links TRBV5-6 with TRBJ2-7; possibly TRBD1 for D (6 bases). Trimming stripped 0 bases from V and 2 bases from J, with 15 bases between. The CDR3 sequence is 16 residues long. Germline V gene sequence: CDR1 SGHDT, CDR2 YYEEEE. In nucleotides, the CDR3 is TGTGCCAGCAGCTTGGAAGGGCAGGGGCTAACCTACGAGCAGTACTTC. This gives the protein CASSLEGQGLTYEQYF.

This chain links TRBV28 with TRBJ2-6; the D gene is possibly TRBD2 (6 bases). Germline lookup yields CDR1 MDHEN and CDR2 SYDVKM. There are 17 residues in the CDR3. V was pared by 6 bases and J by 4 bases, with 19 bases between. In nucleotides, the CDR3 is TGTGCCAGCAGCCGTCCCTCAGGGAGGAACGGGGCCAACGTCCTGACTTTC. Its translation: CASSRPSGRNGANVLTF.

CDR3 loop: CASSLASGNTEAFF. The CDR3 DNA is TGTGCCAGCAGCTTAGCGTCGGGGAACACTGAAGCTTTCTTT. This chain uses TRBV7-2 with TRBJ1-1; D remains ambiguous. Looked up from germline, CDR1 is SGHTA and CDR2 is FQGNSA. The CDR3 extends over 14 amino acids. V was clipped by 0 bases and J by 1 base, with 6 bases between them.